This entry concerns a single TCR beta chain. Its specificity is unknown. The sample belongs to a study of shared clonotypes between healthy human individuals. Looking at the study overall: Each donor had three CD4 naive, three CD4 memory, two CD8 naive and one CD8 memory plate.

The germline V gene encodes CDR1 MNHEY and CDR2 SVGAGI. Trimming removed 4 bases from V and 0 bases from J; junction bases left unmatched: 8. CDR3 length: 16 amino acids. The CD4+ fraction was divided into a CD45RA+ naive subset and a CD45RA-negative memory subset. Points from the study as a whole: In contrast to clonotypes shared by all four donors, non-shared clonotypes had lower generation probabilities. The study sampled only blood, and tissue repertoires likely differ.

Sequencing was performed with immunoSEQ multiplex PCR; in TCRdb, only in-frame clones are kept and a portion is missing. Of some 1.5 million clones listed, 96% are singletons. The TCR originated in a man younger than 40 in good health. The chain recombines TRBV6-5 with TRBJ2-7; 8 nucleotides line up with TRBD2. The sample was naive CD4+ T cells sorted from blood. Subset noted: CD45RA+ positively selected. For the CDR3, the DNA is TGTGCCAGCAGTTCCCATACGGGGGGGGTCTCCTACGAGCAGTACTTC. Translated, it gives CASSSHTGGVSYEQYF.